The 21 T cell receptor beta chains in this list originate from one sample, sequenced in a study of cytomegalovirus exposure and HLA in healthy donors. The table came from immunoSEQ multiplex PCR; TCRdb's copy has only in-frame clones and leaves some out. Of 110,000 or so clones in the sample, over 65% were seen once. Sequenced: PBMCs. These receptors originate from a woman aged 25 to 39 in good health and CMV-seronegative.

The chain's CDR3 is CASSLVGRGNEKLFF. CDR3 bases: TGTGCCAGCAGCTTAGTGGGCAGGGGCAATGAAAAACTGTTTTTT. The chain combines TRBV7-8 with TRBJ1-4, with D possibly being TRBD1 (6 bases). CDR1 is SGHVS and CDR2 is FQNEAQ in the germline V gene. V lost 1 base, J lost 5 bases, and 11 bases lay in between. This CDR3 comprises 15 residues.

The chain recombines TRBV27 with TRBJ2-7; 7 bases line up with TRBD1. Germline V lookup: CDR1 MNHEY, CDR2 SMNVEV (reference sequence). The CDR3 runs to 14 residues. Trimming took 3 bases from V and 3 from J; bases not matched to a gene: 5. The DNA of the CDR3 is TGTGCCAGCAGTTTGGTCCCAGGGGGCTACGAGCAGTACTTC. Residues: CASSLVPGGYEQYF.

V and J are TRBV2 and TRBJ1-2; D call uncertain. Trimming removed 6 bases from V and 9 bases from J, with 17 bases in between. The CDR3 has 13 residues. Germline lookup yields CDR1 SNHLY and CDR2 FYNNEI. The CDR3 is CASSPDSKASYTF. CDR3 bases: TGTGCCAGCAGCCCGGACTCGAAAGCGAGCTACACCTTC.

This sequence joins TRBV9 and TRBJ1-5; possible D gene TRBD1, 6 bases. This CDR3 has 15 amino acids. Germline V gives CDR1 SGDLS, CDR2 YYNGEE. Trimming shortened V by 3 bases and J by 0 bases, and 10 bases separated the two germline ends. The CDR3 coding sequence is TGTGCCAGCAGCGCCGGACAGTTTAGCAATCAGCCCCAGCATTTT. It encodes CASSAGQFSNQPQHF.

In this sample, this clone turned up a few times. This sequence joins TRBV11-2 and TRBJ2-7; 8 bases map to TRBD1. This CDR3 is 14 amino acids long. V shed 5 bases and J 6 bases; nucleotides not matched to a gene: 9. Germline-derived CDR1 and CDR2 are SGHAT and FQNNGV. CDR3 nucleotides: TGTGCCAGCAGCCGACAGGGGTTATTTATCGAGCAGTACTTC. The encoded protein is CASSRQGLFIEQYF.

This clone was recorded a few times. Additional DNA sequences in this sample encode the identical CDR3. V is TRBV2 and J is TRBJ2-7; TRBD1 matches 7 bases. The CDR3 extends over 14 amino acids. Unmatched junction bases numbered 7, after V lost 3 bases and J lost 5 bases. The germline V gene has CDR1 SNHLY and CDR2 FYNNEI. CDR3 loop: CASSDNRGRDEQYF. CDR3 DNA: TGTGCCAGCAGTGATAACAGGGGTAGGGACGAGCAGTACTTC.

The rearrangement joins TRBV7-2 to TRBJ2-3, with 10 bases matching TRBD2. From germline, CDR1 is SGHTA and CDR2 FQGNSA. The CDR3 has 17 residues. V lost 4 bases, J lost 0 bases, and 7 bases stayed unmatched. CDR3 amino acids: CASSSRTSGVSTDTQYF. The CDR3 DNA follows: TGTGCCAGCAGCTCCCGAACTAGCGGGGTAAGCACAGATACGCAGTATTTT.

Comment on this clone: One end of the junction varies from germline; a read error may be responsible. V is TRBV19 and J is TRBJ2-7; D is undetermined. Germline V gives CDR1 LNHDA, CDR2 SQIVND (reference sequence). The CDR3 covers 13 residues. The CDR3 coding sequence is TGTGCCAGTAGTTTAGACCTCTCCTACGAGCAGTACTTC. Amino acids: CASSLDLSYEQYF.

V is TRBV6-6 and J is TRBJ2-1; 7 bases match TRBD2. Looked up from germline, CDR1 is MNHNY and CDR2 is SVGAGI (reference sequence). The J segment lost 5 bases and the V segment lost 7 bases, leaving 8 bases of the junction unmatched. This CDR3 spans 14 amino acids. The DNA of the CDR3 is TGTGCCAGCACCACTTTTCGGGGGGACAATGAGCAGTTCTTC. Translated: CASTTFRGDNEQFF.

The chain joins TRBV28 to TRBJ1-4, with D unresolved. Per the germline V gene, CDR1 is MDHEN and CDR2 is SYDVKM. This CDR3 spans 12 amino acids. V was pared by 3 bases and J by 6 bases, with 5 bases between. Written as DNA, the CDR3 is TGTGCCAGCAGTTTGAGGCATGAAAAACTGTTTTTT. Protein sequence: CASSLRHEKLFF.

This chain connects TRBV15 to TRBJ2-7, with 8 bases lining up with TRBD1. The V gene end was trimmed by 4 bases and the J gene end by 5 bases; junction bases not matched to a gene: 7. This CDR3 region has 14 residues. Germline-derived CDR1 and CDR2 are LNHNV and YYDKDF (reference sequence). CDR3 region: CATSIGQGPNEQYF. In DNA, the CDR3 is TGTGCCACCAGCATTGGACAGGGACCCAACGAGCAGTACTTC.

The V and J genes are TRBV18 and TRBJ2-7; 12 bases are a match to TRBD2. Looked up from germline, CDR1 is KGHSH and CDR2 is LQKENI. CDR3 length equals 19 residues. J gave up 4 bases and V 5 bases, and 18 bases lay outside the gene matches. The CDR3 coding sequence is TGTGCCAGCTCAACCCGTCTGGCTAGCGGGGGGGCGGCAGTTTACGAGCAGTACTTC. Encoded protein: CASSTRLASGGAAVYEQYF.

This chain uses TRBV7-6 with TRBJ2-5, with 7 bases identical to TRBD1. Trimming took 5 bases from V and 1 from J; bases not matched to a gene: 7. This CDR3 has 15 residues. Per the germline V gene, CDR1 is SGHVS and CDR2 is FNYEAQ. The CDR3 region has the DNA TGTGCCAGCAGCCCTAAGGGGGCCGTCCAAGAGACCCAGTACTTC. Its protein is CASSPKGAVQETQYF.

V usage is TRBV7-2 and J usage is TRBJ2-7, with D possibly being TRBD1 (6 bases). CDR3 length: 14 residues. Germline V CDR1 and CDR2: SGHTA, FQGNSA. The V gene lost 5 bases and the J gene lost 6 bases, with 17 bases spanning the gap. Here the CDR3 DNA reads TGTGCCAGCAGCCCTTTAACAGGGTTGGTCGAGCAGTACTTC. Translating gives CASSPLTGLVEQYF. The entire variable domain, with the rest obtained from reference TRBV7-2 and TRBJ2-7, is as follows: GAGVSQSPSNKVTEKGKDVELRCDPISGHTALYWYRQSLGQGLEFLIYFQGNSAPDKSGLPSDRFSAERTGGSVSTLTIQRTQQEDSAVYLCASSPLTGLVEQYFGPGTRLTVT.

This clone came up once. V and J are TRBV5-4 and TRBJ2-5, with TRBD1 identical over 8 bases. Germline assignment: CDR1 SGHNT and CDR2 YYREEE (reference sequence). CDR3 length: 14 residues. After removal of 3 bases from V and 6 bases from J, the junction contained 7 bases not matched to a gene. This chain's CDR3 is CASSSPTGAKTQYF. In DNA, the CDR3 is TGTGCCAGCAGCTCGCCGACAGGGGCGAAGACCCAGTACTTC.

V usage is TRBV6-5 and J usage is TRBJ1-5, with D possibly TRBD1 on 6 matching bases. Germline CDR1 and CDR2: MNHEY and SVGAGI. Trimming cost V 2 bases and J 7 bases, with 15 bases left between them. The CDR3 runs to 15 residues. The CDR3 nucleotides are TGTGCCAGCAGTTACAGTGGGGGCGAGGGGCAGCCCCAGCATTTT. This gives the protein CASSYSGGEGQPQHF.

The chain carries TRBV5-5 and TRBJ1-2, with a tentative D call TRBD1 (5 bases). Germline V CDR1 and CDR2: SGHKS, YYEKEE (reference sequence). Trimming shortened V by 3 bases and J by 4 bases, and 16 bases separated the two germline ends. The CDR3 sequence is 15 residues long. CDR3 loop: CASSSGGQTIYGYTF. The CDR3 DNA reads as TGTGCCAGCAGCTCGGGAGGACAAACGATCTATGGCTACACCTTC.

This sequence joins TRBV2 and TRBJ1-5; tentative D call: TRBD1 (6 bases). V lost 3 bases and J 3 bases, leaving 9 bases between the germline ends. Germline CDR1 SNHLY, CDR2 FYNNEI. CDR3 length: 14 amino acids. Here the CDR3 reads CASSDRGYNQPQHF. The DNA for the CDR3 is TGTGCCAGCAGTGACAGGGGATACAATCAGCCCCAGCATTTT.

The chain uses TRBV10-3 and TRBJ2-3; tentatively, D is TRBD2 (6 bases). Germline lookup yields CDR1 ENHRY and CDR2 SYGVKD. V dropped 6 bases and J dropped 3 bases, with 22 bases sitting between them. The CDR3 sequence is 17 residues long. The CDR3 spells CAISPSLGGGGTDTQYF. CDR3 in DNA: TGTGCCATCAGCCCCTCCCTGGGGGGAGGAGGGACAGATACGCAGTATTTT.

This clone was observed many times. The chain couples TRBV5-6 to TRBJ1-2; D possibly corresponds to TRBD1 (6 bases). This CDR3 is 12 amino acids long. Per the germline V gene, CDR1 is SGHDT and CDR2 is YYEEEE. Trimming cost V 0 bases and J 6 bases, with 6 bases left between them. The CDR3 bases are TGTGCCAGCAGCTTGGGGACAGATGGCTACACCTTC. Its protein product is CASSLGTDGYTF.

By frequency in the sample, this clone is medium-sized. This chain connects TRBV5-1 to TRBJ2-2, with 7 bases fitting TRBD1. This CDR3 has 15 residues. Germline CDR1 and CDR2: SGHRS and YFSETQ. The J segment lost 5 bases and the V segment lost 5 bases, leaving 9 bases of the junction unmatched. Here the CDR3 reads CASRGDSVRTGELFF. Here the CDR3 DNA reads TGCGCCAGCAGAGGGGACAGCGTACGTACCGGGGAGCTGTTTTTT.